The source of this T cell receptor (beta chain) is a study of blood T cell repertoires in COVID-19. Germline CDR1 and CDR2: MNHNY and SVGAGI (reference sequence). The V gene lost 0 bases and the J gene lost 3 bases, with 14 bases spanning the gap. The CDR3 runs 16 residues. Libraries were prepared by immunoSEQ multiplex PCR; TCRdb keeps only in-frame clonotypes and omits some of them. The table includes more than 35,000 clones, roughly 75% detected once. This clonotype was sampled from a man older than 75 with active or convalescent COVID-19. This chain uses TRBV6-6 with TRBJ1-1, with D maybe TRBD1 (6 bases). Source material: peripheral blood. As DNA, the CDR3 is TGTGCCAGCAGTTACTCATCAGGGAGGGGGTACACTGAAGCTTTCTTT. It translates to CASSYSSGRGYTEAFF.